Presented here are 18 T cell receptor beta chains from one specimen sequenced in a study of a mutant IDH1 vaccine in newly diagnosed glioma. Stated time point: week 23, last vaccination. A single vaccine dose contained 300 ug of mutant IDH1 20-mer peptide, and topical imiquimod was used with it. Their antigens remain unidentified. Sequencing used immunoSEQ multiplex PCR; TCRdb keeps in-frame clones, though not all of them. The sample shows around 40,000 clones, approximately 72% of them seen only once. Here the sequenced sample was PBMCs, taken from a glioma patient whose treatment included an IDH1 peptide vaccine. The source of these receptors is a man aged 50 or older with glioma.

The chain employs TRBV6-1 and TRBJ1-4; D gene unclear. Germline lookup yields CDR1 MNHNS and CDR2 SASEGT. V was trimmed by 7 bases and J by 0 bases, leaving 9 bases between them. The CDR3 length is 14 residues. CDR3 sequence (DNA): TGTGCCAGCAAGGTGCTAGCAACTAATGAAAAACTGTTTTTT. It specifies CASKVLATNEKLFF.

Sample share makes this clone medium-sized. CDR3 sequence reads: CASSEGTGSYEQYF. The CDR3 coding sequence is TGTGCCAGCAGTGAAGGGACGGGGAGCTACGAGCAGTACTTC. The V and J genes are TRBV2 and TRBJ2-7; D perhaps matches TRBD2 (5 bases). CDR1 and CDR2 from the germline V gene are SNHLY and FYNNEI. The CDR3 spans 14 residues. The V end was cut by 1 base, the J end by 3 bases, with 10 bases between.

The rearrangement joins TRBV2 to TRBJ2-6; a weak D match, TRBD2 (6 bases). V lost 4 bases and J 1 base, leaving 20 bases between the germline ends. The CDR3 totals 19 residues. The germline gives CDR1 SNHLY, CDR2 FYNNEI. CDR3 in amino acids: CASSGVGGSGVSGANVLTF. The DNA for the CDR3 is TGTGCCAGCAGTGGTGTAGGAGGATCGGGGGTTTCTGGGGCCAACGTCCTGACTTTC. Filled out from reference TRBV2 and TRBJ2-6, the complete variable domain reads EPEVTQTPSHQVTQMGQEVILRCVPISNHLYFYWYRQILGQKVEFLVSFYNNEISEKSEIFDDQFSVERPDGSNFTLKIRSTKLEDSAMYFCASSGVGGSGVSGANVLTFGAGSRLTVL.

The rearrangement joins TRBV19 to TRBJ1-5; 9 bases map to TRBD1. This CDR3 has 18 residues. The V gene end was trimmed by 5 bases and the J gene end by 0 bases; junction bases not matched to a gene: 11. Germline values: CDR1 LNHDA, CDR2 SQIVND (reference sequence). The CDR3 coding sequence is TGTGCCAGTAGTCCTACAGGGGGCTTTGGATATAGCAATCAGCCCCAGCATTTT. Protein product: CASSPTGGFGYSNQPQHF.

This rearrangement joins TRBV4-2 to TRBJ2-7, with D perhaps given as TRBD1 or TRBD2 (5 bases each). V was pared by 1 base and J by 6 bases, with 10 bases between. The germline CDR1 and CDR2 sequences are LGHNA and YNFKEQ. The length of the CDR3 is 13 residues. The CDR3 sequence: CASSQGQRGEQYF. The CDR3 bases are TGTGCCAGCAGCCAAGGACAGAGGGGCGAGCAGTACTTC.

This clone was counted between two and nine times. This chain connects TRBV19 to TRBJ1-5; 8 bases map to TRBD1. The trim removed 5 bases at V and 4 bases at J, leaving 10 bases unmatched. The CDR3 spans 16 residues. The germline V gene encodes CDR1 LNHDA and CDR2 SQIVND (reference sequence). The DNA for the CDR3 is TGTGCCAGTAGTTCGGACAGGGCGGTTCGAAATCAGCCCCAGCATTTT. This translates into CASSSDRAVRNQPQHF.

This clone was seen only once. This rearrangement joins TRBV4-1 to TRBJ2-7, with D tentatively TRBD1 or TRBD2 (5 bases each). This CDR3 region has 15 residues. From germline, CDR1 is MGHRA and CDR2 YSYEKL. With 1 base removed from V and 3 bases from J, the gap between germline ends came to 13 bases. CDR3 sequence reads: CASSQVGDGYYEQYF. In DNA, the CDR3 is TGCGCCAGCAGCCAAGTAGGGGACGGATACTACGAGCAGTACTTC.

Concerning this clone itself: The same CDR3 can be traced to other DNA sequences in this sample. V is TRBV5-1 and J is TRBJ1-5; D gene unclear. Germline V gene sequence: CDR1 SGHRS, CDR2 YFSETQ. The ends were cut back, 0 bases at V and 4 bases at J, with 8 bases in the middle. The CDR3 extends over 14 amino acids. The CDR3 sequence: CASSLEGGNQPQHF. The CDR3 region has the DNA TGCGCCAGCAGCTTGGAGGGTGGGAATCAGCCCCAGCATTTT.

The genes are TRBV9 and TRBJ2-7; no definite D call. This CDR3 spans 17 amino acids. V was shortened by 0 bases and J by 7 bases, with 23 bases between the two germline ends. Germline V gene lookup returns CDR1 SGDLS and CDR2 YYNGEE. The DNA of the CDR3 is TGTGCCAGCAGCGTAGGGGCCCTCGCCGGGCCCTCGATGGAGCAGTACTTC. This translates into CASSVGALAGPSMEQYF.

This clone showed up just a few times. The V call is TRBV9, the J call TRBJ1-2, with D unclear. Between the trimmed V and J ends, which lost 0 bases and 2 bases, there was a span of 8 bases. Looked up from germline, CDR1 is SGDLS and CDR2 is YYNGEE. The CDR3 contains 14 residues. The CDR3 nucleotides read TGTGCCAGCAGCGTAGCCCAGGACAACTATGGCTACACCTTC. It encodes CASSVAQDNYGYTF.

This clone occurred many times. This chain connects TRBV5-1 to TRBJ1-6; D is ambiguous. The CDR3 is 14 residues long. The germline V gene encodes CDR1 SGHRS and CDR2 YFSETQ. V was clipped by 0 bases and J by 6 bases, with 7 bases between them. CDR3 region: CASSLEVVNSPLHF. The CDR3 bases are TGCGCCAGCAGCTTGGAGGTCGTTAATTCACCCCTCCACTTT. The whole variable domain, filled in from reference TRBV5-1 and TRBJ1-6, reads KAGVTQTPRYLIKTRGQQVTLSCSPISGHRSVSWYQQTPGQGLQFLFEYFSETQRNKGNFPGRFSGRQFSNSRSEMNVSTLELGDSALYLCASSLEVVNSPLHFGNGTRLTVT.

The CDR3, as DNA: TGTGCCAGCAGCTTACAGGCGGCGACTAATCAGCCCCAGCATTTT. Translating gives CASSLQAATNQPQHF. The genes are TRBV7-2 and TRBJ1-5; D remains unclear. The germline V and J ends were trimmed by 2 bases and 4 bases, with 12 bases remaining between them. The CDR3 is 15 amino acids. Germline CDR1 SGHTA, CDR2 FQGNSA.

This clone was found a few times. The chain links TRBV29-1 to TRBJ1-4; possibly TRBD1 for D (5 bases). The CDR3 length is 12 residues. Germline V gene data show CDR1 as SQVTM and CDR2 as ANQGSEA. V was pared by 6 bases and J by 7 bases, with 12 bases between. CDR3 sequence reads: CSVAGTGEKLFF. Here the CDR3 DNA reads TGCAGCGTCGCCGGGACTGGTGAAAAACTGTTTTTT.

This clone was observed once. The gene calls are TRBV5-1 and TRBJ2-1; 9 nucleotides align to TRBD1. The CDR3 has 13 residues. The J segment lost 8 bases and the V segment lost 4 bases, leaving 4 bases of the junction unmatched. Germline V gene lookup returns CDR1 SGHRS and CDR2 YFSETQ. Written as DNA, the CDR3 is TGCGCCAGCAGCAAGGGACAGGGTGATGAGCAGTTCTTC. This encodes CASSKGQGDEQFF.

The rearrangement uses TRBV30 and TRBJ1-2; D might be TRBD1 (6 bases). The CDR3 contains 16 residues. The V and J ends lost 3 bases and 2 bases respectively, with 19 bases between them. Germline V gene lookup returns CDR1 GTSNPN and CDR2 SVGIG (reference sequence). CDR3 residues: CAWSPVRTAMNYGYTF. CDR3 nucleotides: TGTGCCTGGAGCCCGGTTCGGACAGCGATGAACTATGGCTACACCTTC.

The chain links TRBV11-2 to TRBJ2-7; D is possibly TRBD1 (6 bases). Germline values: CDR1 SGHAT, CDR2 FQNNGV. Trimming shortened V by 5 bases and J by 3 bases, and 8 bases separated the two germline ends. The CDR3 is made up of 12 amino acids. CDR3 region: CASSADSYEQYF. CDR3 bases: TGTGCCAGCAGCGCGGACAGCTACGAGCAGTACTTC.

This CDR3 is CASSLGTGGNNQPQHF. CDR3 in DNA: TGTGCCAGCAGCTTGGGGACAGGGGGAAACAATCAGCCCCAGCATTTT. The chain links TRBV7-2 to TRBJ1-5; 11 bases fit TRBD1. Losses at the gene ends were 3 bases for V and 3 bases for J; bases not matched to a gene: 4. The V gene's germline CDR1 is SGHTA and CDR2 FQGNSA. This CDR3 spans 16 amino acids.

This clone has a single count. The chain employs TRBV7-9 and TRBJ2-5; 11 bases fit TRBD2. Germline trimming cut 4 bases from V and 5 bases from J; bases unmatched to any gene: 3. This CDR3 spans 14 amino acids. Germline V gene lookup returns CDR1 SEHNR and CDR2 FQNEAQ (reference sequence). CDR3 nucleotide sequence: TGTGCCAGCAGCTCTAGCGGGGGGCATGAGACCCAGTACTTC. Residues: CASSSSGGHETQYF. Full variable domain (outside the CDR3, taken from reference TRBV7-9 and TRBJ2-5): DTGVSQNPRHKITKRGQNVTFRCDPISEHNRLYWYRQTLGQGPEFLTYFQNEAQLEKSRLLSDRFSAERPKGSFSTLEIQRTEQGDSAMYLCASSSSGGHETQYFGPGTRLLVL.